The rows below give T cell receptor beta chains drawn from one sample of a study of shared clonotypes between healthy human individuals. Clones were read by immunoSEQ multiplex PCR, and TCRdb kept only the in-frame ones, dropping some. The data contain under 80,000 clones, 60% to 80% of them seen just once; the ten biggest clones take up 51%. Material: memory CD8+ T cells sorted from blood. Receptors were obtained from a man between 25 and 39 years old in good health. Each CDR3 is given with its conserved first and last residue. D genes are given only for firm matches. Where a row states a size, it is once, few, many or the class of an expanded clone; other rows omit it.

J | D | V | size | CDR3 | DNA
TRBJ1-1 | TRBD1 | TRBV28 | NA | CASSLKTLSTGSRGRAFF | TGTGCCAGCAGTTTAAAAACCCTCTCGACAGGGAGCAGGGGTCGAGCTTTCTTT
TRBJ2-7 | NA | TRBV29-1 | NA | CSAGPGEYEQYF | TGCAGCGCTGGACCAGGGGAATACGAGCAGTACTTC
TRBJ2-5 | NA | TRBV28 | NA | CASSLAGSDGETQYF | TGTGCCAGCAGTTTAGCCGGGTCCGACGGAGAGACCCAGTACTTC
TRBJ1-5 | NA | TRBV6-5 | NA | CASSRPGPQHF | TGTGCCAGCAGCAGACCAGGGCCCCAGCATTTT
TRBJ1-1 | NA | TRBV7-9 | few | CASSFRDDPTEAFF | TGTGCCAGCAGCTTCAGGGATGATCCTACTGAAGCTTTCTTT
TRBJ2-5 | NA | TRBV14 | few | CASSQDWESQETQYF | TGTGCCAGCAGCCAAGATTGGGAGTCGCAAGAGACCCAGTACTTC
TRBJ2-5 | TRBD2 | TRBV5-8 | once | CASSFWGGHQETQYF | TGTGCCAGCAGCTTCTGGGGGGGACACCAAGAGACCCAGTACTTC
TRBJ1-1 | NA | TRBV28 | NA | CASSPYPVSEAFF | TGTGCCAGCAGTCCTTACCCGGTGTCTGAAGCTTTCTTT
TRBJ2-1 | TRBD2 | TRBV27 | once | CASSLNRFGGSLARDEQFF | TGTGCCAGCAGTTTAAACAGGTTCGGCGGGAGCCTAGCGAGGGATGAGCAGTTCTTC
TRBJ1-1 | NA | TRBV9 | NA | CASSVSVAVGVTLTEAFF | TGTGCCAGCAGCGTCTCAGTAGCAGTCGGAGTAACCCTCACTGAAGCTTTCTTT
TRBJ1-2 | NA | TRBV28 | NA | CASSNPSMSNYGYTF | TGTGCCAGCAGCAACCCGTCAATGTCGAACTATGGCTACACCTTC
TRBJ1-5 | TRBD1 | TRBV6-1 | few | CASSGPRTGSPETQHF | TGTGCCAGCAGTGGGCCCAGGACAGGGTCCCCAGAGACCCAGCATTTT
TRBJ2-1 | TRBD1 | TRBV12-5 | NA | CASGLGRGPEQFF | TGTGCTAGTGGTCTGGGTAGGGGGCCTGAGCAGTTCTTC
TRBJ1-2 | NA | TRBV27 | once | CASSPHPGRIANYGYTF | TGTGCCAGCAGTCCCCACCCGGGACGGATAGCTAACTATGGCTACACCTTC
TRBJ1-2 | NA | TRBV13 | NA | CASSEQISNYGYTF | TGTGCCAGCAGCGAACAAATCTCTAACTATGGCTACACCTTC
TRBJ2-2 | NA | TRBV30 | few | CAWGRTGELFF | TGTGCCTGGGGACGCACCGGGGAGCTGTTTTTT
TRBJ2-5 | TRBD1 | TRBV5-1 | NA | CASSRDTTGVRETQYF | TGCGCCAGCAGCCGTGATACGACAGGGGTCCGGGAGACCCAGTACTTC
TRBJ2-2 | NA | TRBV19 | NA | CASSIANFNTGELFF | TGTGCCAGTAGTATAGCCAACTTTAACACCGGGGAGCTGTTTTTT
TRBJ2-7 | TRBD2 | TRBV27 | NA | CASSFQIVVAGYEQYF | TGTGCCAGCAGTTTTCAAATCGTAGTAGCGGGGTACGAGCAGTACTTC
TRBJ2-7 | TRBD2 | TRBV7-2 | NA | CASSKGLAGYEQYF | TGTGCCAGCAGCAAAGGACTAGCGGGCTACGAGCAGTACTTC
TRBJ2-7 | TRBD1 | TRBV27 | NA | CASSMDRGDYEQYF | TGTGCCAGCAGTATGGACAGGGGAGACTACGAGCAGTACTTC
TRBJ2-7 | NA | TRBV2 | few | CASSSYTYEQYF | TGTGCCAGCAGTTCCTATACCTACGAGCAGTACTTC
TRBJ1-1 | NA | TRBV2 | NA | CASSEGMGARNTEAFF | TGTGCCAGCAGTGAAGGGATGGGGGCAAGGAACACTGAAGCTTTCTTT
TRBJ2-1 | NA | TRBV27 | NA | CASSPFGDNEQFF | TGTGCCAGCAGTCCCTTTGGGGACAATGAGCAGTTCTTC
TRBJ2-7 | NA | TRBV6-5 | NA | CASSYGGPTYEQYF | TGTGCCAGCAGTTATGGGGGGCCTACCTACGAGCAGTACTTC
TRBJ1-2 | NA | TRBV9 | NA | CASSLTLYRSLGYTF | TGTGCCAGCAGCCTTACCCTCTACAGGTCTCTCGGCTACACCTTC
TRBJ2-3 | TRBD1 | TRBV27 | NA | CASSLRKGATDTQYF | TGTGCCAGCAGTTTACGAAAGGGGGCCACAGATACGCAGTATTTT
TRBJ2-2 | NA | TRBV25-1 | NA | CASSESEDTGELFF | TGTGCCAGCAGTGAATCTGAAGACACCGGGGAGCTGTTTTTT
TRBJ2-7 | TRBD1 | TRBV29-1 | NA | CSVTFLRTGAEVYEQYF | TGCAGCGTTACCTTCCTCCGGACAGGGGCTGAGGTCTACGAGCAGTACTTC
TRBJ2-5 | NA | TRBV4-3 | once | CASSQVLFKTQYF | TGCGCCAGCAGCCAAGTCCTCTTTAAGACCCAGTACTTC
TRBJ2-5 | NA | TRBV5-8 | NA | CASSLAPGVAETQYF | TGTGCCAGCAGCTTGGCTCCAGGGGTGGCAGAGACCCAGTACTTC
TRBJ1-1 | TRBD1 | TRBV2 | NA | CASSPGTGNYEAFF | TGTGCCAGCAGCCCCGGGACAGGAAACTACGAAGCTTTCTTT
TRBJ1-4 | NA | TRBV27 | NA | CASRPTTRRPGYEKLFF | TGTGCCAGCAGACCAACCACCCGACGGCCGGGCTATGAAAAACTGTTTTTT
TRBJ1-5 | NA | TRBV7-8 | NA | CASSSRGTAGNQPQHF | TGTGCCAGCAGCTCTAGAGGGACGGCCGGAAATCAGCCCCAGCATTTT
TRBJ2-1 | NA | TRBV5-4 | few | CASIPDRDNEQFF | TGTGCCAGCATCCCAGACAGAGACAATGAGCAGTTCTTC
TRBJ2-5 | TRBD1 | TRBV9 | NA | CASSAGQGQETQYF | TGTGCCAGCAGCGCCGGACAGGGACAAGAGACCCAGTACTTC
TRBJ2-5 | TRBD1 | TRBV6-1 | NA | CASEEATGGQETQYF | TGTGCCAGCGAGGAGGCGACAGGGGGTCAAGAGACCCAGTACTTC
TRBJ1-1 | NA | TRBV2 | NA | CASSEELRSQAFF | TGTGCCAGCAGTGAAGAGTTGAGATCTCAAGCTTTCTTT
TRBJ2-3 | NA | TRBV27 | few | CASSYGATVPFTDTQYF | TGTGCCAGCAGTTATGGGGCCACGGTTCCTTTCACAGATACGCAGTATTTT
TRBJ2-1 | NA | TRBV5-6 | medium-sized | CASSLGPSSYNEQFF | TGTGCCAGCAGCTTAGGGCCGAGCTCCTACAATGAGCAGTTCTTC
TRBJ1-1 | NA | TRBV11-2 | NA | CASSLDLGHSEAFF | TGTGCCAGCAGCTTAGACCTAGGACATTCAGAAGCTTTCTTT
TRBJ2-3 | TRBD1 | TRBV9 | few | CASSARLGQGADTQYF | TGTGCCAGCAGCGCGAGATTGGGACAGGGGGCAGATACGCAGTATTTT
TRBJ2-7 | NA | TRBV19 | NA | CAISPGVSYEQYF | TGTGCCATCTCACCAGGGGTCTCCTACGAGCAGTACTTC
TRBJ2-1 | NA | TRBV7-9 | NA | CASSLAGGFDNEQFF | TGTGCCAGCAGCTTAGCCGGGGGCTTCGACAATGAGCAGTTCTTC
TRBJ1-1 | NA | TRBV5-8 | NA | CASSSIRILNTEAFF | TGTGCCAGCAGCTCCATTCGAATTTTGAACACTGAAGCTTTCTTT
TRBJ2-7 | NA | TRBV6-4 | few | CASSARTYEQYF | TGTGCCAGCAGTGCCCGAACCTACGAGCAGTACTTC
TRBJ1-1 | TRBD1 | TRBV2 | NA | CASQDRGYTEAFF | TGTGCCAGCCAAGACAGGGGGTACACTGAAGCTTTCTTT
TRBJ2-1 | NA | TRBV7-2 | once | CASSLAYGDEQFF | TGTGCCAGCAGCTTAGCCTATGGGGATGAGCAGTTCTTC
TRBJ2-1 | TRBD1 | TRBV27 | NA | CASSLTPGQGYNEQFF | TGTGCCAGCAGTTTAACCCCGGGACAGGGGTACAATGAGCAGTTCTTC